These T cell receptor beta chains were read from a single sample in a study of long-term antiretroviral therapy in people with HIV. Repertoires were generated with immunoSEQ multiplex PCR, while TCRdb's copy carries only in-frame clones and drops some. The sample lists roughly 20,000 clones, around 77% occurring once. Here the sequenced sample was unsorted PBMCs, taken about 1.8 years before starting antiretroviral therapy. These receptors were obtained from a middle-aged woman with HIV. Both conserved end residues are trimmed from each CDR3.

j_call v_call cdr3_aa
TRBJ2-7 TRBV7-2 ASSLTASGDYEQY
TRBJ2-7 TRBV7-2 ASSSALGSYEQY
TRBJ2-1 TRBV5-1 ASSPTSGNEQF
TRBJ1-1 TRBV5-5 ASSPPRAGRGTEAF
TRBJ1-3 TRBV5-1 ASSLDRNTIY
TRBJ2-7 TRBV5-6 ASSFPGTTKYEQY
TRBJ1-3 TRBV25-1 ASSEVGLGNTIY
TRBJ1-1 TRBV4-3 ASSPSGQVNTEAF
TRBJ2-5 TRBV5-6 ASSLNLVRGGETQY
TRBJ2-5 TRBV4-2 ASSQSRASGGAETQY
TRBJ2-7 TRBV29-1 GQDGRPESSYEQY
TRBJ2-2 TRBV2 ASCDRVNTGELF
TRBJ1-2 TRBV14 ASSPGAEIYNYGYT
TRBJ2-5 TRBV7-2 ASSLAGLAGGLGSQETQY
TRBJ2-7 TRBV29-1 SVTGSSYEQY
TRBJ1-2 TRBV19 ASTGQGASSGYT
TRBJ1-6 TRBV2 ASSEALPDSPLH
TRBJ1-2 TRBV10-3 AISDTNYGYT
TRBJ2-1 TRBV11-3 ASSSRLARNEQF
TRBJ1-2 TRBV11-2 ASRFRGQYGYT
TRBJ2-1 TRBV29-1 SVIGLAGDSYNEQF
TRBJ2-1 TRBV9 ASSVGTSGSDEQF
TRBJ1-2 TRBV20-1 SATGVYGYT
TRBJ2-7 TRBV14 ASSQVQGSEQY
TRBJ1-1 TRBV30 AWSKERTEAF
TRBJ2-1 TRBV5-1 ASSIQGNEQF
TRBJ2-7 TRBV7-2 ASSLPPGSGYEQY
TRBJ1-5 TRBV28 ASSPPTQPNQPQH
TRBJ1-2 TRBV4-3 ASSQEGDRVYGYT
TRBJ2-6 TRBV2 ASRPRVGGANVLT
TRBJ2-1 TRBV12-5 ASGWDRASEQF
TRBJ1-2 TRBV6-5 ASSYGGRGYGYT